Listed below are T cell receptor beta chains from one sample, sequenced in a study of cytomegalovirus exposure and HLA in healthy donors. Data came from immunoSEQ multiplex PCR; TCRdb stores just in-frame clones and leaves some out. This table holds about 98,000 clones, roughly 80% found once. Sequenced material: PBMCs. The source is a male donor in good health and CMV-seropositive. The CDR3 runs from the conserved cysteine through the conserved F or W. Each record gives: J gene, clone size, D gene, V gene, CDR3 protein, CDR3 DNA. The D gene is left open where the match is weak. Rows give clone size only sometimes, using once, few, many, or a class for an expanded clone.

>TRBJ2-3|few|.|TRBV7-7
CASTQPGVPFFTDTQYF
TGTGCTAGCACCCAACCAGGGGTACCCTTCTTCACAGATACGCAGTATTTT
>TRBJ1-2|.|.|TRBV28
CASSPQANYGYTF
TGTGCCAGCAGTCCCCAGGCGAACTATGGCTACACCTTC
>TRBJ2-2|.|.|TRBV6-1
CAGRQQDTGELFF
TGTGCCGGTCGACAGCAGGACACCGGGGAGCTGTTTTTT
>TRBJ2-7|.|TRBD2|TRBV5-5
CASSLSLAGVGEQYF
TGTGCCAGCAGCTTGAGCCTAGCGGGAGTCGGCGAGCAGTACTTC
>TRBJ1-1|.|.|TRBV18
CASSPFGQNTEAFF
TGTGCCAGCTCACCATTCGGACAGAACACTGAAGCTTTCTTT
>TRBJ1-3|.|.|TRBV9
CASSVVPLTGAGNTIYF
TGTGCCAGCAGCGTAGTACCCCTCACAGGAGCCGGAAACACCATATATTTT
>TRBJ1-1|.|.|TRBV9
CASSVGGGNEAFF
TGTGCCAGCAGCGTAGGGGGGGGGAATGAAGCTTTCTTT
>TRBJ2-7|.|.|TRBV7-9
CASSPLLGQRYYEQYF
TGTGCCAGCAGCCCTCTACTCGGACAGCGCTACTACGAGCAGTACTTC
>TRBJ1-2|.|.|TRBV28
CASGLYYGYTF
TGTGCCAGCGGACTTTACTATGGCTACACCTTC
>TRBJ1-1|.|TRBD1|TRBV28
CASSPQGTANTEAFF
TGTGCCAGCAGTCCACAAGGGACAGCGAACACTGAAGCTTTCTTT
>TRBJ2-7|.|TRBD1|TRBV5-4
CASRKPGQGVYEQYF
TGTGCCAGCAGGAAACCGGGACAGGGGGTCTACGAGCAGTACTTC
>TRBJ1-3|.|TRBD1|TRBV28
CASSFIGQGTSGSTIYF
TGTGCCAGCAGTTTTATTGGACAGGGTACTTCTGGAAGCACCATATATTTT
>TRBJ2-3|.|.|TRBV5-4
CASSRDTRTDTQYF
TGTGCCAGCAGCCGGGACACCCGCACAGATACGCAGTATTTT
>TRBJ2-1|.|TRBD2|TRBV14
CASSLLREGPYNEQFF
TGTGCCAGCAGCCTCCTACGGGAGGGCCCCTACAATGAGCAGTTCTTC
>TRBJ2-3|.|.|TRBV11-3
CASSHGLSTDTQYF
TGTGCCAGCAGCCATGGACTAAGCACAGATACGCAGTATTTT
>TRBJ1-5|.|TRBD1|TRBV19
CASSHDRGQGGNQPQHF
TGTGCCAGTAGCCACGACAGGGGGCAAGGTGGCAATCAGCCCCAGCATTTT
>TRBJ1-3|few|TRBD1|TRBV7-9
CASSYWTGYGNTIYF
TGTGCCAGCAGCTATTGGACAGGCTATGGGAACACCATATATTTT
>TRBJ2-7|.|TRBD2|TRBV5-1
CASSFSGTSGRSYEQYF
TGCGCCAGCAGCTTCTCCGGGACTAGCGGGAGAAGCTACGAGCAGTACTTC
>TRBJ2-7|.|.|TRBV5-6
CASSLAGTPPYEQYF
TGTGCCAGCAGCTTGGCAGGGACACCTCCTTACGAGCAGTACTTC
>TRBJ1-1|.|TRBD1|TRBV6-4
CASSDTDRATEAFF
TGTGCCAGCAGTGACACCGACAGGGCCACTGAAGCTTTCTTT
>TRBJ2-7|.|.|TRBV5-1
CASSLDGREQYF
TGCGCCAGCAGCTTGGATGGCAGGGAGCAGTACTTC
>TRBJ1-2|.|.|TRBV29-1
CSGADTLFGYTF
TGCAGCGGCGCCGACACGTTGTTCGGCTACACCTTC
>TRBJ2-6|.|.|TRBV28
CASSPTSSGANVLTF
TGTGCCAGCAGCCCTACGTCGTCTGGGGCCAACGTCCTGACTTTC
>TRBJ1-1|.|TRBD1|TRBV9
CASSVVTGGMNTEAFF
TGTGCCAGCAGCGTAGTCACAGGGGGCATGAACACTGAAGCTTTCTTT
>TRBJ2-3|few|.|TRBV4-2
CASSQEVGASTDTQYF
TGTGCCAGCAGCCAAGAGGTCGGTGCTAGCACAGATACGCAGTATTTT
>TRBJ1-1|.|.|TRBV9
CASSVTELNTEAFF
TGTGCCAGCAGCGTAACAGAATTGAACACTGAAGCTTTCTTT
>TRBJ2-2|.|.|TRBV5-1
CASSLVLRGELFF
TGCGCCAGCAGCTTGGTTCTGAGGGGGGAGCTGTTTTTT
>TRBJ2-7|few|.|TRBV11-1
CASSSRGSTYEQYF
TGTGCCAGCAGCTCCCGGGGGTCAACCTACGAGCAGTACTTC
>TRBJ2-1|.|.|TRBV19
CASSMIGRGNEQFF
TGTGCCAGTAGTATGATAGGCAGGGGTAATGAGCAGTTCTTC
>TRBJ2-7|.|TRBD1|TRBV11-2
CASSSYAGTAYEQYF
TGTGCCAGCAGCTCGTATGCCGGGACAGCCTACGAGCAGTACTTC
>TRBJ2-5|.|.|TRBV29-1
CSVVGQRVTETQYF
TGCAGCGTTGTAGGGCAGCGGGTTACGGAGACCCAGTACTTC
>TRBJ1-2|.|.|TRBV6-1
CASSEARGFYGYTF
TGTGCCAGCAGTGAAGCAAGGGGTTTCTATGGCTACACCTTC
>TRBJ1-2|.|TRBD1|TRBV5-8
CAGSFGDRGLYGYTF
TGTGCCGGCAGCTTCGGCGACAGGGGACTTTATGGCTACACCTTC
>TRBJ2-7|.|TRBD2|TRBV2
CASKTLAENYEQYF
TGTGCCAGCAAGACACTAGCGGAGAACTACGAGCAGTACTTC
>TRBJ1-1|.|.|TRBV7-2
CASRLAVRGGEAFF
TGTGCCAGCAGATTAGCAGTGAGGGGAGGTGAAGCTTTCTTT
>TRBJ2-3|.|.|TRBV7-2
CASSLTRLGTDTQYF
TGTGCCAGCAGCTTAACGAGACTGGGTACAGATACGCAGTATTTT
>TRBJ2-1|.|.|TRBV9
CASSVGAGAYNEQFF
TGTGCCAGCAGCGTAGGGGCAGGGGCTTACAATGAGCAGTTCTTC
>TRBJ2-2|.|TRBD2|TRBV9
CASSVELAGPGELFF
TGTGCCAGCAGCGTAGAACTAGCGGGACCCGGGGAGCTGTTTTTT
>TRBJ2-1|.|TRBD2|TRBV18
CASSPQGLAVVDEQFF
TGTGCCAGCTCACCACAGGGACTAGCGGTGGTTGATGAGCAGTTCTTC
>TRBJ2-5|.|.|TRBV7-2
CASSFAAGTQYF
TGTGCCAGCAGCTTCGCCGCCGGGACCCAGTACTTC
>TRBJ2-1|.|.|TRBV19
CASTWTTSYNEQFF
TGTGCCAGTACTTGGACAACCTCCTACAATGAGCAGTTCTTC